This T cell receptor (beta chain) was sequenced during a study of T cell responses to AZD1222 COVID-19 vaccine. General study results and limits: Two AZD1222 doses significantly raised spike-specific TCR breadth and depth over controls. Only a handful of AZD1222 recipients, more than five in all, had baseline seropositivity. The study found vaccine-associated CD4 TCRs spanning spike, dominant at 160-218 and 743-854.

This clone was observed a single time. Its cognate antigen is unknown. Profiled with immunoSEQ multiplex PCR; TCRdb holds only in-frame clones, not every one. Counted here are under 200,000 clones, about nine tenths occurring once; the ten biggest clones make up over 4.5%. Germline assignment: CDR1 SGHDN and CDR2 FVKESK. The CDR3 extends over 16 amino acids. Trimming took 1 base from V and 2 from J, leaving 14 bases between them. The chain couples TRBV14 to TRBJ1-1; D perhaps matches TRBD1 (5 bases). The source was peripheral blood, collected on day 0 of AZD1222 vaccination. The receptor comes from an adult in good health. CDR3 in amino acids: CASSQVWGTGNTEAFF. The CDR3 bases are TGTGCCAGCAGCCAAGTATGGGGGACGGGAAACACTGAAGCTTTCTTT.